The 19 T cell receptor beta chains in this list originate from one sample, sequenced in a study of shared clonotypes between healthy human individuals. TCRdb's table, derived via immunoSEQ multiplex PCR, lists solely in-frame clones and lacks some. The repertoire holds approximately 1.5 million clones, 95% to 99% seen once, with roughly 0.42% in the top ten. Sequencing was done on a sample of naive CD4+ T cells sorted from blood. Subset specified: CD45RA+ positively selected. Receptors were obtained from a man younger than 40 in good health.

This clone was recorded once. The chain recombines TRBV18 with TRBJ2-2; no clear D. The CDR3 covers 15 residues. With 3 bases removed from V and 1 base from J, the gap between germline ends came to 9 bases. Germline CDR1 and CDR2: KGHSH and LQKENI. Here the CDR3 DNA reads TGTGCCAGCTCACCCCGGGCGGAGAACACCGGGGAGCTGTTTTTT. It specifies CASSPRAENTGELFF.

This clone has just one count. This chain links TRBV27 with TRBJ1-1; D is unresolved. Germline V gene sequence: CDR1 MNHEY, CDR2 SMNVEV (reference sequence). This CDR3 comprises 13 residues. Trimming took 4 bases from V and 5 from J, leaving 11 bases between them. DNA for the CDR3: TGTGCCAGCAGTTCCACGGGTTGGACTGAAGCTTTCTTT. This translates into CASSSTGWTEAFF.

Here the CDR3 reads CASRGLANTGELFF. CDR3 nucleotide sequence: TGTGCCAGCAGGGGACTAGCAAACACCGGGGAGCTGTTTTTT. The rearrangement links TRBV25-1 to TRBJ2-2, with TRBD2 identical over 9 bases. Germline values: CDR1 MGHDK, CDR2 SYGVNS. The V and J ends lost 6 bases and 2 bases, in that order; junction bases with no gene match: 1. The CDR3 extends over 14 amino acids.

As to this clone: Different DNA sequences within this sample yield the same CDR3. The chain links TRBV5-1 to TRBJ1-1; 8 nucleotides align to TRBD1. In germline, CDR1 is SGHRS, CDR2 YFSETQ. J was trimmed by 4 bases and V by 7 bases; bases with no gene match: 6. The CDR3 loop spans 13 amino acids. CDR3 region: CASSIQGGTEAFF. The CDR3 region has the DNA TGCGCCAGCTCAATACAGGGGGGCACTGAAGCTTTCTTT.

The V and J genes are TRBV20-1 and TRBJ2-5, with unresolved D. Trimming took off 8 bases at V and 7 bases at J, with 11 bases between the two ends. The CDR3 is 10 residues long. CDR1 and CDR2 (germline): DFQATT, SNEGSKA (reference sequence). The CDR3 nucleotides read TGCAGTAGTTTTCGAGGGACCCAGTACTTC. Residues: CSSFRGTQYF.

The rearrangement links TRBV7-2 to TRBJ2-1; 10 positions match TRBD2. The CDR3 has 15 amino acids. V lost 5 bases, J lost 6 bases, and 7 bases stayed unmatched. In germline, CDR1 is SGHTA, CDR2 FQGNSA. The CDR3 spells CASSPSGRLGNEQFF. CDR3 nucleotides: TGTGCCAGCAGCCCTAGCGGGAGACTGGGCAATGAGCAGTTCTTC.

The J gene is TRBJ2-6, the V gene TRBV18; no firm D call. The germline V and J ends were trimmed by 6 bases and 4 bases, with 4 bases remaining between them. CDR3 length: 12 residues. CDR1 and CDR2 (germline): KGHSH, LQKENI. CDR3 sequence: CASSSGANVLTF. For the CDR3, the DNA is TGTGCCAGCTCCTCAGGGGCCAACGTCCTGACTTTC. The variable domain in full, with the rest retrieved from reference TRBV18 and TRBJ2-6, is NAGVMQNPRHLVRRRGQEARLRCSPMKGHSHVYWYRQLPEEGLKFMVYLQKENIIDESGMPKERFSAEFPKEGPSILRIQQVVRGDSAAYFCASSSGANVLTFGAGSRLTVL.

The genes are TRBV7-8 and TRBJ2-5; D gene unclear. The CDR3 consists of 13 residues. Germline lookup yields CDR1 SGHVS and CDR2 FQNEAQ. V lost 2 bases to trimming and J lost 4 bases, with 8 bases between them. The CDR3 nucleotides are TGTGCCAGCAGCTTATTCGTCGGAGAGACCCAGTACTTC. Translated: CASSLFVGETQYF. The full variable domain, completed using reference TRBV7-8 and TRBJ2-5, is GAGVSQSPRYKVAKRGQDVALRCDPISGHVSLFWYQQALGQGPEFLTYFQNEAQLDKSGLPSDRFFAERPEGSVSTLKIQRTQQEDSAVYLCASSLFVGETQYFGPGTRLLVL.

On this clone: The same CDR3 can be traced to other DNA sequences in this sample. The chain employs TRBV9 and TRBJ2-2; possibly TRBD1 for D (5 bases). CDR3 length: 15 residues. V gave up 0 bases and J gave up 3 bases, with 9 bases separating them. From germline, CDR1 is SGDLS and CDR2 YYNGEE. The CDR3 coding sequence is TGTGCCAGCAGCGTAGGCCAGGGCTACACCGGGGAGCTGTTTTTT. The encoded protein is CASSVGQGYTGELFF.

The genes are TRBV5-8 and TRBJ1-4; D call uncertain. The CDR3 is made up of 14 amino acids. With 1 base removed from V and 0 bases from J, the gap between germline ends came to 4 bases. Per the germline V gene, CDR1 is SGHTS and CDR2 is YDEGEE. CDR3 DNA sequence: TGTGCCAGCAGCTTGACACCAACTAATGAAAAACTGTTTTTT. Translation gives CASSLTPTNEKLFF.

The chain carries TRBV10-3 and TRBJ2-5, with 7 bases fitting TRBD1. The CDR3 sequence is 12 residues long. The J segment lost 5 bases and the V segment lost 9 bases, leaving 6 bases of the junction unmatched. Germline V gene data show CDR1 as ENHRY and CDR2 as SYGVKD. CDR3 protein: CAIRGLEETQYF. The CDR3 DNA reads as TGTGCCATAAGGGGGCTGGAGGAGACCCAGTACTTC.

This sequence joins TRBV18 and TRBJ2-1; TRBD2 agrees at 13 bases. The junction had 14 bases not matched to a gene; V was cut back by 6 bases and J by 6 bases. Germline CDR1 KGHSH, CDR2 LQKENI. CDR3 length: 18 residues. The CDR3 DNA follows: TGTGCCAGCTCGTCACTAGCGGGAGGGCCGGTGGAAGCCAATGAGCAGTTCTTC. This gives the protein CASSSLAGGPVEANEQFF. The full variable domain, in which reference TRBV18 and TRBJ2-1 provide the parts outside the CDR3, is NAGVMQNPRHLVRRRGQEARLRCSPMKGHSHVYWYRQLPEEGLKFMVYLQKENIIDESGMPKERFSAEFPKEGPSILRIQQVVRGDSAAYFCASSSLAGGPVEANEQFFGPGTRLTVL.

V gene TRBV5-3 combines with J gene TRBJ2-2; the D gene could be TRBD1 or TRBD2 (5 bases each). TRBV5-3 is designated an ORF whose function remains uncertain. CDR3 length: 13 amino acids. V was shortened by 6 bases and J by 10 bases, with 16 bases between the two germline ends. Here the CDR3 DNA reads TGTGCCAGAATCTCCTACAAGGGACCGGAGCTGTTTTTT. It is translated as CARISYKGPELFF.

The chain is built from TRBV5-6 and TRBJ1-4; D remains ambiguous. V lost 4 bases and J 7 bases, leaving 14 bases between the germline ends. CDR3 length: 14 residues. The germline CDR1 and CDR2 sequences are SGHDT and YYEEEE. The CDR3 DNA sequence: TGTGCCAGCAGCCCCTGGGCGAGTAGTGAAAAACTGTTTTTT. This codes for CASSPWASSEKLFF.

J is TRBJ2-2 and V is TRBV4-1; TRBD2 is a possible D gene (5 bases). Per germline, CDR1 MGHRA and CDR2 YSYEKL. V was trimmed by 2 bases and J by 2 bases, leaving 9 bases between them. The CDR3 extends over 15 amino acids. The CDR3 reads CASSQRGVNTGELFF. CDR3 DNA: TGCGCCAGCAGCCAACGGGGAGTCAACACCGGGGAGCTGTTTTTT.

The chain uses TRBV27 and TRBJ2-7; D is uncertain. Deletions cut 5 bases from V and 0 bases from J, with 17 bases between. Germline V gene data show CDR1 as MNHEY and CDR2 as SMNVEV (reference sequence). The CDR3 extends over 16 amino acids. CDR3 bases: TGTGCCAGCAGTCCGATTATGCGGTTGAGCTCCTACGAGCAGTACTTC. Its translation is CASSPIMRLSSYEQYF.

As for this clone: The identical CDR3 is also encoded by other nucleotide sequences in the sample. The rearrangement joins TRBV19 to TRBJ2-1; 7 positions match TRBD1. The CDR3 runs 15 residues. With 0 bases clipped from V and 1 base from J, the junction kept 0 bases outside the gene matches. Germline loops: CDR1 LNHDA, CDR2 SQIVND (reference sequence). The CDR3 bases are TGTGCCAGTAGTATAGACAGGGGGTCCTACAATGAGCAGTTCTTC. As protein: CASSIDRGSYNEQFF.

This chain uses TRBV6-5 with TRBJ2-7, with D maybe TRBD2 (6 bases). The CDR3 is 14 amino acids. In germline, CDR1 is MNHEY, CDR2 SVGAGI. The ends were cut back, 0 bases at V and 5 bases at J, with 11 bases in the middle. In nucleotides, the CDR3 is TGTGCCAGCAGTTACTCGGAGGAGGGTGACGAGCAGTACTTC. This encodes CASSYSEEGDEQYF.

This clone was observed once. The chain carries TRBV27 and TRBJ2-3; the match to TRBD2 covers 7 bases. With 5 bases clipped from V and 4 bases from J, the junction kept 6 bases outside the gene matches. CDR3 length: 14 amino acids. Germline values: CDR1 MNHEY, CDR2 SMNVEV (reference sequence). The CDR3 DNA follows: TGTGCCAGCAGTCTTCTAGCGGCCCCAGATACGCAGTATTTT. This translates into CASSLLAAPDTQYF.